One and the same sample provided the 11 T cell receptor beta chains below, sequenced in a study of blood T cell repertoires in COVID-19. Sequencing was performed with immunoSEQ multiplex PCR; in TCRdb, only in-frame clones are kept and a portion is missing. Among about 84,000 clones, about 86% were seen once, and the ten largest hold 39%. The sample taken for sequencing was peripheral blood. The source is a man of 80 years or more with active or convalescent COVID-19.

V usage is TRBV24-1 and J usage is TRBJ1-2; 9 bases line up with TRBD1. The CDR3 runs to 15 residues. Trimming took 5 bases from V and 5 from J; bases not matched to a gene: 8. Germline CDR1 reads KGHDR; CDR2 reads SFDVKD. The CDR3 spells CATSGKTGGNYGYTF. The CDR3 coding sequence is TGTGCCACCAGTGGGAAGACAGGGGGTAATTATGGCTACACCTTC.

The V gene is TRBV9, the J gene TRBJ2-3; TRBD1 might be the D (6 bases). Trimming stripped 0 bases from V and 0 bases from J, with 17 bases between. Germline-derived CDR1 and CDR2 are SGDLS and YYNGEE. The CDR3 has 18 amino acids. CDR3 nucleotides: TGTGCCAGCAGCGTAGAGGGCAGTGCACAGGGAAGCACAGATACGCAGTATTTT. Its translation is CASSVEGSAQGSTDTQYF.

The chain employs TRBV5-1 and TRBJ2-4; D possibly corresponds to TRBD1 (6 bases). CDR1 and CDR2 (germline): SGHRS, YFSETQ. Trimming shortened V by 0 bases and J by 1 base, and 11 bases separated the two germline ends. The CDR3 is 16 amino acids. The CDR3 DNA reads as TGCGCCAGCAGCTTGGCCTTTGACAGGGCCAAAAACATTCAGTACTTC. Protein sequence: CASSLAFDRAKNIQYF.

The chain recombines TRBV6-5 with TRBJ2-7, with 8 bases aligning to TRBD1. V dropped 4 bases and J dropped 1; count of bases not matched to a gene: 9. Germline loops: CDR1 MNHEY, CDR2 SVGAGI. There are 16 residues in the CDR3. The DNA of the CDR3 is TGTGCCAGCAGTTCCTCACTTAGGGACAGGTCCTACGAGCAGTACTTC. It specifies CASSSSLRDRSYEQYF.

This clone was seen ten or more times. The CDR3 region is CASSTFDRGYNSPLHF. CDR3 sequence (DNA): TGTGCCAGTAGTACCTTTGACAGAGGCTATAATTCACCCCTCCACTTT. The V call is TRBV19, the J call TRBJ1-6; the D gene is possibly TRBD1 (5 bases). The V gene lost 4 bases and the J gene lost 3 bases, with 13 bases spanning the gap. Germline CDR1 and CDR2: LNHDA and SQIVND (reference sequence). The CDR3 is 16 amino acids.

The V and J genes are TRBV29-1 and TRBJ2-2, with 7 positions matching TRBD2. The ends lost 1 base at V and 7 bases at J; junction bases unmatched: 15. This CDR3 comprises 17 residues. Germline V CDR1 and CDR2: SQVTM, ANQGSEA. DNA for the CDR3: TGCAGCGTTGAAGGGGAGGGGAGCGGGGTGTTCGGCGGGGAGCTGTTTTTT. As protein: CSVEGEGSGVFGGELFF.

This clone was found a few times. The V call is TRBV5-4, the J call TRBJ2-7, with TRBD1 identical over 11 bases. Germline CDR1 SGHNT, CDR2 YYREEE (reference sequence). The CDR3 loop spans 15 amino acids. Trimming removed 6 bases from V and 7 bases from J; junction bases left unmatched: 12. The CDR3 loop is CASTRRTGGAEEQYF. The CDR3 nucleotides are TGTGCCAGCACTCGCCGGACAGGGGGCGCGGAGGAGCAGTACTTC.

The J gene is TRBJ2-7, the V gene TRBV7-2, with no clear D. Germline V gene lookup returns CDR1 SGHTA and CDR2 FQGNSA. The V and J ends lost 1 base and 7 bases respectively, with 17 bases between them. This CDR3 has 15 amino acids. The CDR3, as DNA: TGTGCCAGCAGCTTAGGAATCGTATTTTCGGAGGAGCAGTACTTC. Translation gives CASSLGIVFSEEQYF.

CDR3 nucleotides: TGTGCCAGCAGTGGAGGGGGCAGGAACTACGAGCAGTACTTC. Translated: CASSGGGRNYEQYF. The chain recombines TRBV2 with TRBJ2-7; TRBD1 aligns across 7 bases. V lost 4 bases to trimming and J lost 3 bases; unmatched junction nucleotides: 6. Germline V lookup: CDR1 SNHLY, CDR2 FYNNEI. This CDR3 has 14 amino acids. Supplemented by reference TRBV2 and TRBJ2-7, the full variable domain reads EPEVTQTPSHQVTQMGQEVILRCVPISNHLYFYWYRQILGQKVEFLVSFYNNEISEKSEIFDDQFSVERPDGSNFTLKIRSTKLEDSAMYFCASSGGGRNYEQYFGPGTRLTVT.

CDR3 sequence reads: CASSFRGEQYF. CDR3 sequence (DNA): TGTGCCAGCAGCTTCAGGGGGGAGCAGTACTTC. The chain recombines TRBV5-8 with TRBJ2-7; 7 bases fit TRBD1. This CDR3 is 11 amino acids long. CDR1 is SGHTS and CDR2 is YDEGEE in the germline V gene. With V trimmed by 2 bases and J by 7 bases, 0 bases remained unmatched.

The chain links TRBV2 to TRBJ2-2; 10 bases map to TRBD2. Germline CDR1 and CDR2: SNHLY and FYNNEI. The CDR3 is 15 residues long. V lost 6 bases and J lost 5; bases outside the gene matches: 6. Written as DNA, the CDR3 is TGTGCCAGCAGCCCCGGGACTAGCGCGACCGGGGAGCTGTTTTTT. It specifies CASSPGTSATGELFF.